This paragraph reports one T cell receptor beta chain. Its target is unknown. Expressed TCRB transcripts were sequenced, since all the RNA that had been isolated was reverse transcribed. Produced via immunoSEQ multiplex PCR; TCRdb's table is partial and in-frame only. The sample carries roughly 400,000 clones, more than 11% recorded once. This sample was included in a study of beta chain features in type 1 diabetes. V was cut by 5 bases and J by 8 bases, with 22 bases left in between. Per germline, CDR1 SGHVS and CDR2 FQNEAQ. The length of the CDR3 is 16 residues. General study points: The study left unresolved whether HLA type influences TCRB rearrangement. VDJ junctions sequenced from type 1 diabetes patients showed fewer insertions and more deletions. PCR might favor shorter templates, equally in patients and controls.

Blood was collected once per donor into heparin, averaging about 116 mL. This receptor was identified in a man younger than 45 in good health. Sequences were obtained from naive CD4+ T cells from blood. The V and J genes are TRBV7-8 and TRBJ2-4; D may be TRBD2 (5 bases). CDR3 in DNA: TGTGCCAGCAGCCGAAGGTACTCGGACTCGTTAGACATTCAGTACTTC. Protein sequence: CASSRRYSDSLDIQYF.